Following are 19 T cell receptor beta chains from one sample sequenced in a study of tissue T cells after allogeneic stem cell transplantation. Clones were read by immunoSEQ multiplex PCR, and TCRdb kept only the in-frame ones, dropping some. The repertoire includes roughly 520 clones, more than 65% of them detected once, and around 5.8% sits in the top ten. Sequencing used skin, obtained at autopsy. The receptor source for this set is a male patient aged 35-70 years with steroid-refractory graft-versus-host disease after an allogeneic stem cell transplant. Part of the T cell pool may stem from the graft donor.

This clone was recorded a few times. The V call is TRBV7-9, the J call TRBJ1-2; the match to TRBD1 covers 7 bases. Germline V lookup: CDR1 SEHNR, CDR2 FQNEAQ (reference sequence). CDR3 size: 13 residues. J was trimmed by 4 bases and V by 5 bases; bases with no gene match: 4. CDR3 residues: CASSETGFYGYTF. DNA of the CDR3: TGTGCCAGCAGCGAGACAGGGTTCTATGGCTACACCTTC.

The V and J genes are TRBV11-2 and TRBJ2-3; D may match TRBD1 or TRBD2 (7 bases each). The germline CDR1 and CDR2 sequences are SGHAT and FQNNGV. The CDR3 covers 16 residues. Trimming cost V 5 bases and J 4 bases, with 19 bases left between them. The CDR3: CASSIQGGDRADTQYF. Written as DNA, the CDR3 is TGTGCCAGCAGCATTCAGGGGGGGGATCGGGCAGATACGCAGTATTTT.

CDR3 DNA: TGTGCCAGCACCCCTGGACTAGCGGGCGGGGGGTTACTCCAAGAGACCCAGTACTTC. As protein: CASTPGLAGGGLLQETQYF. V gene TRBV7-9 combines with J gene TRBJ2-5; 11 positions match TRBD2. Per germline, CDR1 SEHNR and CDR2 FQNEAQ (reference sequence). The CDR3 has 19 amino acids. J was trimmed by 1 base and V by 7 bases; bases with no gene match: 17.

CDR3 bases: TGTGCCAGCAGTTACCGGGACAGGGTCGGAGGCTACACCTTC. Translation: CASSYRDRVGGYTF. The J gene is TRBJ1-2, the V gene TRBV6-2 or TRBV6-3; 9 nucleotides line up with TRBD1. The CDR3 length is 14 residues. Germline-derived CDR1 and CDR2 are MNHEY and SVGEGT. Trimming cost V 2 bases and J 8 bases; bases outside gene matches: 6.

The chain links TRBV14 to TRBJ2-5, with 8 positions matching TRBD2. This CDR3 spans 13 amino acids. Germline loops: CDR1 SGHDN, CDR2 FVKESK. The V and J ends lost 5 bases and 4 bases, in that order; junction bases with no gene match: 3. CDR3 protein: CASSKGLGETQYF. Written as DNA, the CDR3 is TGTGCCAGCAGCAAGGGACTAGGAGAGACCCAGTACTTC.

The chain combines TRBV27 with TRBJ2-2, with 8 bases that match TRBD2. Germline lookup yields CDR1 MNHEY and CDR2 SMNVEV (reference sequence). The CDR3 runs to 15 residues. V lost 6 bases to trimming and J lost 0 bases; unmatched junction nucleotides: 3. CDR3 region: CASRRLATNTGELFF. DNA for the CDR3: TGTGCCAGCAGACGACTAGCGACGAACACCGGGGAGCTGTTTTTT.

The CDR3 is CSVDRGAGEQYF. CDR3 nucleotide sequence: TGCAGCGTTGACAGGGGAGCGGGCGAGCAGTACTTC. J is TRBJ2-7 and V is TRBV29-1, with D perhaps matching TRBD1 or TRBD2 (6 bases each). Germline V lookup: CDR1 SQVTM, CDR2 ANQGSEA. Trimming took off 3 bases at V and 6 bases at J, with 12 bases between the two ends. The CDR3 has 12 amino acids.

The rearrangement uses TRBV27 and TRBJ2-7; TRBD1 aligns across 7 bases. The CDR3 length is 15 residues. Germline V lookup: CDR1 MNHEY, CDR2 SMNVEV (reference sequence). With V trimmed by 6 bases and J by 7 bases, 15 bases remained unmatched. This chain's CDR3 is CASRPPGQRLGEQYF. For the CDR3, the DNA is TGTGCCAGCAGACCCCCGGGACAGCGCCTCGGGGAGCAGTACTTC.

In its sample, this clone was seen once. V is TRBV30 and J is TRBJ1-2, with D uncertain. CDR1 and CDR2 (germline): GTSNPN, SVGIG (reference sequence). The CDR3 is 16 amino acids. The germline V and J ends were trimmed by 0 bases and 0 bases, with 14 bases remaining between them. CDR3 region: CAWSVGSRTPNYGYTF. The CDR3 DNA is TGTGCCTGGAGTGTTGGATCCCGGACCCCTAACTATGGCTACACCTTC. Full variable domain (missing parts from reference TRBV30 and TRBJ1-2): SQTIHQWPATLVQPVGSPLSLECTVEGTSNPNLYWYRQAAGRGLQLLFYSVGIGQISSEVPQNLSASRPQDRQFILSSKKLLLSDSGFYLCAWSVGSRTPNYGYTFGSGTRLTVV.

The rearrangement links TRBV6-6 to TRBJ1-3; TRBD1 matches at 8 bases. The germline gives CDR1 MNHNY, CDR2 SVGAGI (reference sequence). This CDR3 contains 15 residues. With 7 bases clipped from V and 1 base from J, the junction kept 6 bases outside the gene matches. The CDR3 loop is CASTLQGGSGNTIYF. The CDR3 bases are TGTGCCAGCACCCTACAGGGGGGATCTGGAAACACCATATATTTT.

The chain combines TRBV13 with TRBJ2-3; TRBD2 agrees at 15 bases. The CDR3 length is 18 residues. Germline CDR1 is PRHDT and CDR2 is FYEKMQ (reference sequence). V was pared by 4 bases and J by 2 bases, with 7 bases of the junction left unmatched. Written as DNA, the CDR3 is TGTGCCAGCAGCTCTCCCGGACTAGCGGGGGGGCCCACAGATACGCAGTATTTT. Translation: CASSSPGLAGGPTDTQYF.

This clone was counted between two and nine times. The gene calls are TRBV10-3 and TRBJ1-4; weak D call: TRBD1 (5 bases). Germline V CDR1 and CDR2: ENHRY, SYGVKD. V gave up 2 bases and J gave up 4 bases, with 5 bases separating them. This CDR3 has 13 amino acids. The chain's CDR3 is CAISEGHNEKLFF. DNA for the CDR3: TGTGCCATCAGTGAGGGACATAATGAAAAACTGTTTTTT.

The CDR3, as DNA: TGTGCCAGCTCACCCAGACCCATATTATACGAGCAGTACTTC. It translates to CASSPRPILYEQYF. The rearrangement links TRBV18 to TRBJ2-7, with unresolved D. The CDR3 loop spans 14 amino acids. The V end lost 3 bases, the J end lost 4 bases, and 13 bases lay between the germline ends. Germline CDR1 reads KGHSH; CDR2 reads LQKENI.

This chain links TRBV5-1 with TRBJ2-7; 11 bases line up with TRBD2. The ends lost 4 bases at V and 3 bases at J; junction bases unmatched: 6. This CDR3 is 15 amino acids long. The germline gives CDR1 SGHRS, CDR2 YFSETQ. The DNA for the CDR3 is TGCGCCAGCAGCCTCGCACTAGCGGGGGTCTACGAGCAGTACTTC. This translates into CASSLALAGVYEQYF.

The chain employs TRBV30 and TRBJ1-3; the match to TRBD1 covers 8 bases. The J segment lost 2 bases and the V segment lost 8 bases, leaving 2 bases of the junction unmatched. The CDR3 contains 12 residues. Germline V CDR1 and CDR2: GTSNPN, SVGIG (reference sequence). CDR3: CAVDRAGNTIYF. In DNA, the CDR3 is TGTGCCGTGGACAGGGCTGGAAACACCATATATTTT. The variable domain in full, with the rest retrieved from reference TRBV30 and TRBJ1-3, is SQTIHQWPATLVQPVGSPLSLECTVEGTSNPNLYWYRQAAGRGLQLLFYSVGIGQISSEVPQNLSASRPQDRQFILSSKKLLLSDSGFYLCAVDRAGNTIYFGEGSWLTVV.

The V gene is TRBV5-6, the J gene TRBJ2-3; TRBD2 agrees at 8 bases. V was clipped by 5 bases and J by 1 base; unmatched bases: 12. The CDR3 length is 17 residues. Germline assignment: CDR1 SGHDT and CDR2 YYEEEE. CDR3 in DNA: TGTGCCAGCAGTCAGTACGTAGCGGGGAGGGGCACAGATACGCAGTATTTT. Its translation: CASSQYVAGRGTDTQYF.

This chain uses TRBV12-5 with TRBJ1-6; TRBD1 matches at 9 bases. This CDR3 comprises 15 residues. The J segment lost 8 bases and the V segment lost 6 bases, leaving 8 bases of the junction unmatched. The germline V gene has CDR1 LGHNT and CDR2 FRNRAP. The CDR3, as DNA: TGTGCTAGTGGCTCAGACAGGGGGGGTGATTCACCCCTCCACTTT. Its translation is CASGSDRGGDSPLHF.

The V call is TRBV11-2, the J call TRBJ1-2; a weak D match, TRBD1 (6 bases). Trimming pared 4 bases from V and 3 bases from J, leaving 15 bases between. In germline, CDR1 is SGHAT, CDR2 FQNNGV. The length of the CDR3 is 15 residues. CDR3 sequence reads: CASSSSRDTYYGYTF. The CDR3 bases are TGTGCCAGCAGCTCTTCCCGGGACACATACTATGGCTACACCTTC.

The rearrangement uses TRBV4-1 and TRBJ1-3; 9 positions match TRBD1. Germline CDR1 MGHRA, CDR2 YSYEKL. V lost 0 bases and J lost 4; bases outside the gene matches: 1. The CDR3 has 15 amino acids. Written as DNA, the CDR3 is TGCGCCAGCAGCCAAGAGACAGGGGGAGGAAACACCATATATTTT. Protein: CASSQETGGGNTIYF.